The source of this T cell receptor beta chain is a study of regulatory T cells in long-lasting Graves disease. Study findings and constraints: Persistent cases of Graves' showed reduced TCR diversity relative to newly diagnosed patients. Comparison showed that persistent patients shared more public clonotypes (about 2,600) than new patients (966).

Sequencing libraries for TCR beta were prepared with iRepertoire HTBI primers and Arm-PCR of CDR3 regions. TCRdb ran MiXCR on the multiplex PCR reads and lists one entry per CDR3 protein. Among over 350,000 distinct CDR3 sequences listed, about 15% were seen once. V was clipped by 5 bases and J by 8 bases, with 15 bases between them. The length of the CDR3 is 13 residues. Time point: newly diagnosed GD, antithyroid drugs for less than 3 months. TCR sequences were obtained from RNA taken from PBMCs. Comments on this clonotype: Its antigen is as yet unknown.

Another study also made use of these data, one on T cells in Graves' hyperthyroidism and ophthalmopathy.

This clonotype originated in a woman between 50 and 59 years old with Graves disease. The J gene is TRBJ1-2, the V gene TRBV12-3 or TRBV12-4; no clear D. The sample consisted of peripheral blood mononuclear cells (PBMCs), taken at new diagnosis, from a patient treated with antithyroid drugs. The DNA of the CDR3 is TGTGCCAGCAGTATATCGGGCAGAAACGGCTACACCTTC. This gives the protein CASSISGRNGYTF.